This entry lists 31 T cell receptor beta chains sequenced from one sample in a study of response to subunit inactivated influenza vaccine. MiXCR, applied by TCRdb to the RT-PCR reads, yields one record per CDR3 protein. The data contain 500,000 or so distinct CDR3 sequences, 11% of them singletons. The sequences come from PBMCs from blood, collected around seven weeks after vaccination. Receptors were obtained from a man between 50 and 59 years old who received an inactivated influenza vaccine.

This clonotype was counted only a few times. The DNA for the CDR3 is TGTGCCAGCAGTTTAGGGACTAGCGGGAGGGTCTATGAGCAGTTCTTC. It encodes CASSLGTSGRVYEQFF. The chain has TRBV27 and TRBJ2-1, with 16 bases matching TRBD2. V shed 2 bases and J 8 bases; nucleotides not matched to a gene: 3. The CDR3 totals 16 residues. Per the germline V gene, CDR1 is MNHEY and CDR2 is SMNVEV (reference sequence).

Only a few counts were recorded for this clonotype. V is TRBV20-1 and J is TRBJ2-1; D gene ambiguous. V was pared by 0 bases and J by 7 bases, with 10 bases between. The CDR3 length is 13 residues. Germline CDR1 and CDR2: DFQATT and SNEGSKA (reference sequence). CDR3 amino acids: CSARDQMKNEQFF. CDR3 sequence (DNA): TGCAGTGCTAGAGATCAGATGAAGAATGAGCAGTTCTTC.

Only a few counts were recorded for this clonotype. The V call is TRBV28, the J call TRBJ2-7; D gene unclear. V lost 4 bases and J lost 5, with 18 bases in between. The CDR3 is 15 amino acids. The germline CDR1 and CDR2 sequences are MDHEN and SYDVKM. The CDR3 loop reads CASSSLPGRRDEQYF. DNA of the CDR3: TGTGCCAGCAGTTCCCTCCCGGGCCGAAGGGACGAGCAGTACTTC.

This clonotype appeared a few times. The rearrangement uses TRBV12-3 or TRBV12-4 and TRBJ2-5; 7 nucleotides line up with TRBD2. V dropped 4 bases and J dropped 2; count of bases not matched to a gene: 4. The CDR3 runs 14 residues. The chain's CDR3 is CASSSVGGQETQYF. DNA for the CDR3: TGTGCCAGCAGTTCGGTCGGGGGGCAAGAGACCCAGTACTTC.

This clonotype came up many times. The chain recombines TRBV12-5 with TRBJ1-3; 7 nucleotides line up with TRBD1. This CDR3 contains 14 residues. The V segment lost 5 bases and the J segment 1 base; nucleotides outside the gene matches: 2. CDR1 is LGHNT, CDR2 FRNRAP, per germline. The CDR3 sequence: CASGQQGSGNTIYF. The CDR3 DNA sequence: TGTGCTAGTGGTCAACAGGGGTCTGGAAACACCATATATTTT.

This clonotype was seen repeatedly, ten times or more. The chain joins TRBV20-1 to TRBJ1-6; the D gene is possibly TRBD1 (5 bases). The CDR3 extends over 16 amino acids. V shed 0 bases and J shed 8 bases, with 17 bases lying between them. Germline V lookup: CDR1 DFQATT, CDR2 SNEGSKA (reference sequence). CDR3 amino acids: CSARDKVQGTDSPLHF. Here the CDR3 DNA reads TGCAGTGCTAGAGATAAGGTCCAGGGTACAGATTCACCCCTCCACTTT.

V is TRBV9 and J is TRBJ1-1; D is unresolved. Trimming removed 4 bases from V and 4 bases from J, with 11 bases in between. The CDR3 has 13 residues. Germline V gene data show CDR1 as SGDLS and CDR2 as YYNGEE. The CDR3 sequence is CASSPQPGTEAFF. The CDR3 nucleotides read TGTGCCAGCAGCCCTCAGCCGGGCACTGAAGCTTTCTTT.

This clonotype was observed many times. The chain carries TRBV6-6 and TRBJ2-7; 7 bases map to TRBD1. Trimming at V came to 5 bases and at J to 6 bases, leaving 4 bases not matched to a gene. The germline CDR1 and CDR2 sequences are MNHNY and SVGAGI (reference sequence). CDR3 size: 12 residues. The CDR3 coding sequence is TGTGCCAGCAGTACAACAGGGGCCGAGCAGTACTTC. Translation gives CASSTTGAEQYF.

This clonotype was observed a single time. The V call is TRBV9, the J call TRBJ2-2, with 7 bases fitting TRBD2. The CDR3 runs 16 residues. CDR1 and CDR2 (germline): SGDLS, YYNGEE. Trimming cost V 0 bases and J 6 bases; bases outside gene matches: 8. The CDR3 protein is CASSVAEAGYAGELFF. The CDR3, as DNA: TGTGCCAGCAGCGTAGCAGAAGCGGGATATGCCGGGGAGCTGTTTTTT.

This clonotype has more than one count but fewer than ten. The chain links TRBV11-1 to TRBJ2-1; 10 nucleotides agree with TRBD2. The junction had 17 bases not matched to a gene; V was cut back by 6 bases and J by 0 bases. CDR1 and CDR2 from the germline V gene are SGHAT and FQDESV (reference sequence). The CDR3 totals 20 residues. This chain's CDR3 is CASSSLTGTAGGSSYNEQFF. The CDR3 DNA is TGTGCCAGCAGTTCATTAACCGGGACAGCGGGGGGGAGCTCCTACAATGAGCAGTTCTTC.

This sequence joins TRBV20-1 and TRBJ2-2; TRBD2 matches 7 bases. The V segment lost 7 bases and the J segment 7 bases; nucleotides outside the gene matches: 12. CDR1 and CDR2 from the germline V gene are DFQATT and SNEGSKA (reference sequence). There are 14 residues in the CDR3. The CDR3 nucleotides are TGCAGTGGTTTCGGACTAGGTGTCTACGGGGAGCTGTTTTTT. Translation: CSGFGLGVYGELFF.

This rearrangement joins TRBV6-5 to TRBJ2-1; 12 bases agree with TRBD1. Looked up from germline, CDR1 is MNHEY and CDR2 is SVGAGI. The CDR3 spans 16 residues. V shed 4 bases, J shed 6 bases, and the junction held 7 bases outside the gene matches. The DNA of the CDR3 is TGTGCCAGCAGTTTTCTGGGACAGGGGGCCGTCAATGAGCAGTTCTTC. It encodes CASSFLGQGAVNEQFF.

On this clonotype itself: Sequence at one end of the junction differs from germline and may be a read error. V usage is TRBV7-7 and J usage is TRBJ2-2; 9 nucleotides match TRBD2. Per the germline V gene, CDR1 is SSHAT and CDR2 is FNYEAQ (reference sequence). The length of the CDR3 is 12 residues. CDR3 bases: TGTGCTAGCAGCTCGCGGGGGGGCCAACTGTTTTTT. Encoded protein: CASSSRGGQLFF.

The rearrangement joins TRBV20-1 to TRBJ1-5; D not resolved. Germline V lookup: CDR1 DFQATT, CDR2 SNEGSKA (reference sequence). The CDR3 runs to 13 residues. CDR3: CSSGRYSNQPQHF. CDR3 DNA: TGCAGCAGTGGACGGTATAGCAATCAGCCCCAGCATTTT.

This clonotype came up many times. The chain joins TRBV29-1 to TRBJ2-5; D uncertain. The CDR3 sequence is 13 residues long. CDR1 and CDR2 (germline): SQVTM, ANQGSEA. V lost 5 bases to trimming and J lost 2 bases, with 12 bases between them. The DNA for the CDR3 is TGCAGCGTTACGAAGTCCAATCAAGAGACCCAGTACTTC. This encodes CSVTKSNQETQYF. The full variable domain, in which reference TRBV29-1 and TRBJ2-5 provide the parts outside the CDR3, is SAVISQKPSRDICQRGTSLTIQCQVDSQVTMMFWYRQQPGQSLTLIATANQGSEATYESGFVIDKFPISRPNLTFSTLTVSNMSPEDSSIYLCSVTKSNQETQYFGPGTRLLVL.

This clonotype occurred many times. CDR3 loop: CSTPPGLAGDTQYF. The CDR3 DNA sequence: TGCAGTACCCCGCCGGGACTAGCCGGAGATACGCAGTATTTT. The chain combines TRBV20-1 with TRBJ2-3, with 9 bases aligning to TRBD2. Germline values: CDR1 DFQATT, CDR2 SNEGSKA (reference sequence). V trimming: 8 bases; J trimming: 5 bases; junction bases outside the gene matches: 11. This CDR3 has 14 residues.

This clonotype has a count of ten or more. This rearrangement joins TRBV12-3 or TRBV12-4 to TRBJ2-3, with TRBD2 matching 12 bases. The CDR3 is 16 residues long. The V gene end was trimmed by 1 base and the J gene end by 6 bases; junction bases not matched to a gene: 5. The CDR3 loop is CASSLGLAGGRDTQYF. CDR3 coding DNA: TGTGCCAGCAGTTTAGGGCTAGCGGGGGGGCGCGATACGCAGTATTTT.

The sample holds many counts of this clonotype. The CDR3 loop reads CASSTGTYYNEQFF. The DNA for the CDR3 is TGTGCCAGCAGCACGGGGACATACTACAATGAGCAGTTCTTC. The chain combines TRBV7-9 with TRBJ2-1, with D possibly matching TRBD1 (6 bases). Germline CDR1 reads SEHNR; CDR2 reads FQNEAQ (reference sequence). V was clipped by 5 bases and J by 3 bases, with 11 bases between them. There are 14 residues in the CDR3. The full variable domain, with the rest looked up from reference TRBV7-9 and TRBJ2-1, is DTGVSQNPRHKITKRGQNVTFRCDPISEHNRLYWYRQTLGQGPEFLTYFQNEAQLEKSRLLSDRFSAERPKGSFSTLEIQRTEQGDSAMYLCASSTGTYYNEQFFGPGTRLTVL.

Only a few counts were recorded for this clonotype. The chain recombines TRBV20-1 with TRBJ2-4, with D unresolved. The V and J ends lost 6 bases and 1 base respectively, with 10 bases between them. From germline, CDR1 is DFQATT and CDR2 SNEGSKA (reference sequence). CDR3 length equals 13 residues. The CDR3 region has the DNA TGCAGTGCCGACGGAGACGCCAAAAACATTCAGTACTTC. It translates to CSADGDAKNIQYF.

This clonotype was seen repeatedly, ten times or more. This chain uses TRBV7-3 with TRBJ2-1; D is unresolved. CDR1 and CDR2 (germline): SGHTA, FQGTGA. The CDR3 sequence is 13 residues long. Trimming shortened V by 1 base and J by 5 bases, and 6 bases separated the two germline ends. The CDR3 protein is CASSLNHDNEQFF. The DNA of the CDR3 is TGTGCCAGCAGCTTAAATCATGACAATGAGCAGTTCTTC.

The rearrangement links TRBV3-1 to TRBJ2-1, with no clear D. Germline-derived CDR1 and CDR2 are LGHDT and YNNKEL (reference sequence). Trimming stripped 1 base from V and 5 bases from J, with 15 bases between. CDR3 length: 16 amino acids. In DNA form, the CDR3 reads TGTGCCAGCAGCCAAGGGTCCCCTAGTCACCACAATGAGCAGTTCTTC. Its translation is CASSQGSPSHHNEQFF.

This clonotype occurred many times. V usage is TRBV6-1 and J usage is TRBJ1-6, with 7 bases that match TRBD1. This CDR3 is 17 amino acids long. With V trimmed by 7 bases and J by 8 bases, 17 bases remained unmatched. Germline assignment: CDR1 MNHNS and CDR2 SASEGT. The DNA for the CDR3 is TGTGCCAGCACCGTAATCGACAGGGTGGATCCGGATTCACCCCTCCACTTT. This sequence encodes CASTVIDRVDPDSPLHF.

The chain uses TRBV30 and TRBJ1-1; D not resolved. Germline-derived CDR1 and CDR2 are GTSNPN and SVGIG (reference sequence). V was trimmed by 5 bases and J by 2 bases, leaving 6 bases between them. This CDR3 comprises 11 residues. The CDR3 sequence is CAWGVNTEAFF. In DNA, the CDR3 is TGTGCCTGGGGGGTTAACACTGAAGCTTTCTTT.

A note on this clonotype: One junction end disagrees with the germline gene, perhaps due to a read error. This sequence joins TRBV7-9 and TRBJ2-7; 7 nucleotides agree with TRBD1. The germline V gene encodes CDR1 SEHNR and CDR2 FQNEAQ (reference sequence). The CDR3 has 15 amino acids. This chain's CDR3 is CASSLGIRGPHEQYF. CDR3 coding DNA: TGTGCCAGCAGTTTAGGTATAAGGGGGCCTCACGAGCAGTACTTC.

This clonotype has a handful of counts. This chain links TRBV29-1 with TRBJ2-5; tentative D call: TRBD1 (6 bases). CDR1 and CDR2 from the germline V gene are SQVTM and ANQGSEA. V was pared by 4 bases and J by 5 bases, with 14 bases between. This CDR3 comprises 13 residues. For the CDR3, the DNA is TGCAGCGTTGTGGCAGGGGTGAGGGAGACCCAGTACTTC. It translates to CSVVAGVRETQYF.

The chain uses TRBV7-9 and TRBJ2-1; 13 bases are shared with TRBD2. V lost 10 bases and J lost 7; bases outside the gene matches: 10. CDR3 length: 15 residues. In germline, CDR1 is SEHNR, CDR2 FQNEAQ (reference sequence). CDR3 coding DNA: TGTGCCATCACCCCTCGACTAGCGGGAGGAAATGAGCAGTTCTTC. Residues: CAITPRLAGGNEQFF.

The rearrangement joins TRBV20-1 to TRBJ1-2, with a weak D call TRBD1 (5 bases). The CDR3 is 11 residues long. Germline CDR1 DFQATT, CDR2 SNEGSKA (reference sequence). Trimming removed 6 bases from V and 5 bases from J, with 10 bases in between. CDR3 nucleotide sequence: TGCAGTGCCGGGACGGAATATGGCTACACCTTC. Its translation is CSAGTEYGYTF.

The chain has TRBV7-7 and TRBJ2-2; D uncertain. V was pared by 2 bases and J by 6 bases, with 7 bases between. Per the germline V gene, CDR1 is SSHAT and CDR2 is FNYEAQ (reference sequence). This CDR3 is built from 13 residues. The CDR3 loop reads CASSLSTAGELFF. The CDR3 coding sequence is TGTGCCAGCAGCTTATCAACTGCCGGGGAGCTGTTTTTT. The variable domain in full, completed from reference TRBV7-7 and TRBJ2-2, reads GAGVSQSPRYKVTKRGQDVTLRCDPISSHATLYWYQQALGQGPEFLTYFNYEAQPDKSGLPSDRFSAERPEGSISTLTIQRTEQRDSAMYRCASSLSTAGELFFGEGSRLTVL.

This clonotype has a count of ten or more. The J gene is TRBJ2-2, the V gene TRBV11-2; D unclear. Trimming stripped 4 bases from V and 8 bases from J, with 14 bases between. CDR1 and CDR2 from the germline V gene are SGHAT and FQNNGV. CDR3 length equals 14 residues. CDR3 in amino acids: CASSSNFGNGELFF. The CDR3 nucleotides read TGTGCCAGCAGCTCCAATTTTGGCAATGGGGAGCTGTTTTTT.

Only a few counts were recorded for this clonotype. CDR3 nucleotide sequence: TGCAGCGTTGAAGTTAACCGGGTAGAGACCCAGTACTTC. Translated, it gives CSVEVNRVETQYF. The chain links TRBV29-1 to TRBJ2-5; D gene unclear. The germline CDR1 and CDR2 sequences are SQVTM and ANQGSEA. V gave up 1 base and J gave up 4 bases, with 10 bases separating them. CDR3 length equals 13 residues.

V and J are TRBV12-3 or TRBV12-4 and TRBJ1-4; tentatively, D is TRBD1 (5 bases). The CDR3 totals 12 residues. With 7 bases removed from V and 8 bases from J, the gap between germline ends came to 11 bases. DNA of the CDR3: TGTGCCAGCATGCGAAGGGGCGAAAAACTGTTTTTT. Translated, it gives CASMRRGEKLFF.